The 20 T cell receptor beta chains below all came from one sample that was sequenced in a study of shared clonotypes between healthy human individuals. Method: immunoSEQ multiplex PCR; TCRdb's copy keeps in-frame clones and lacks some. The repertoire consists of over 750,000 clones, with 95% to 97% occurring once and the leading ten covering under 0.25%. Naive CD8 isolation took CD45RO-negative cells positively selected for CCR7 and excluded terminally differentiated effector memory CD45RA+ cells. Specimen: naive CD8+ T cells sorted from blood. The receptors derive from a man aged 25 to 40 in good health.

Turning to this clone: Other DNA sequences in this specimen translate into the identical CDR3. In DNA, the CDR3 is TGCGCCAGCAGCCAAGATGGGACAACAACTAATGAAAAACTGTTTTTT. Residues: CASSQDGTTTNEKLFF. J is TRBJ1-4 and V is TRBV4-3; D perhaps matches TRBD1 (6 bases). The CDR3 contains 16 residues. Trimming took off 0 bases at V and 0 bases at J, with 8 bases between the two ends. Germline CDR1 LGHNA, CDR2 YSLEER.

The chain has TRBV25-1 and TRBJ2-3; D is possibly TRBD1 (6 bases). Germline V gene data show CDR1 as MGHDK and CDR2 as SYGVNS. The CDR3 runs 17 residues. The ends were cut back, 5 bases at V and 0 bases at J, with 18 bases in the middle. In nucleotides, the CDR3 is TGTGCCAGCAGTACCCCTCCGGACAGATATAGCACAGATACGCAGTATTTT. This encodes CASSTPPDRYSTDTQYF.

The chain links TRBV14 to TRBJ1-5, with 8 bases aligning to TRBD1. The V gene's germline CDR1 is SGHDN and CDR2 FVKESK. The CDR3 is 16 residues long. The V segment lost 3 bases and the J segment 1 base; nucleotides outside the gene matches: 5. Here the CDR3 reads CASSQAGQGSNQPQHF. CDR3 in DNA: TGTGCCAGCAGCCAGGCAGGACAGGGAAGCAATCAGCCCCAGCATTTT.

The chain combines TRBV6-1 with TRBJ2-7, with D possibly TRBD1 on 6 matching bases. Germline CDR1 and CDR2: MNHNS and SASEGT. The CDR3 runs 15 residues. The V end was cut by 4 bases, the J end by 6 bases, with 19 bases between. The CDR3 DNA reads as TGTGCCAGCAGTGGATCCCAGCAGGGGACCCTCGAGCAGTACTTC. This encodes CASSGSQQGTLEQYF.

This chain links TRBV6-5 with TRBJ1-4, with D hard to call. There are 13 residues in the CDR3. CDR1 and CDR2 from the germline V gene are MNHEY and SVGAGI. The V and J ends lost 6 bases and 4 bases respectively, with 9 bases between them. The CDR3 sequence is CASRDRYNEKLFF. The CDR3 DNA reads as TGTGCCAGCAGGGACCGATATAATGAAAAACTGTTTTTT.

The J gene is TRBJ2-3, the V gene TRBV7-9, with a tentative D call TRBD1 (5 bases). Trimming took off 2 bases at V and 0 bases at J, with 6 bases between the two ends. The CDR3 is made up of 14 amino acids. The germline gives CDR1 SEHNR, CDR2 FQNEAQ (reference sequence). CDR3 nucleotides: TGTGCCAGCAGCTTAAGACAGAGCACAGATACGCAGTATTTT. Translated: CASSLRQSTDTQYF.

The V gene is TRBV10-3, the J gene TRBJ2-3; perhaps TRBD2 as D (6 bases). Trimming took 7 bases from V and 0 from J, leaving 20 bases between them. The germline V gene has CDR1 ENHRY and CDR2 SYGVKD. The CDR3 covers 17 residues. CDR3 bases: TGTGCCATCACCTGGGCTAGCGTACTCCCTAGCACAGATACGCAGTATTTT. Translated: CAITWASVLPSTDTQYF.

Only one count was recorded for this clone. The chain couples TRBV6-5 to TRBJ2-7; D remains ambiguous. V dropped 0 bases and J dropped 7 bases, with 10 bases sitting between them. CDR1 and CDR2 (germline): MNHEY, SVGAGI. CDR3 length equals 13 residues. DNA of the CDR3: TGTGCCAGCAGTTACTCGAATGGCAAAGAGCAGTACTTC. Translating it yields CASSYSNGKEQYF.

This chain uses TRBV11-2 with TRBJ2-7; D may match TRBD1 or TRBD2 (5 bases each). V was pared by 8 bases and J by 3 bases, with 11 bases between. The CDR3 covers 12 residues. CDR1 and CDR2 (germline): SGHAT, FQNNGV. DNA for the CDR3: TGTGCCAGCGGCCCTGGGGGCTACGAGCAGTACTTC. Translating gives CASGPGGYEQYF.

V gene TRBV19 combines with J gene TRBJ1-1, with D possibly being TRBD1 (6 bases). V was pared by 3 bases and J by 6 bases, with 20 bases between. Per germline, CDR1 LNHDA and CDR2 SQIVND (reference sequence). The CDR3 totals 16 residues. Here the CDR3 DNA reads TGTGCCAGTAGTATGCCCGGGACACTGGTCGGGGCTGAAGCTTTCTTT. Translation: CASSMPGTLVGAEAFF.

This clone was observed a handful of times. The chain employs TRBV7-6 and TRBJ2-1; weak D call: TRBD2 (6 bases). Trimming cost V 5 bases and J 6 bases, with 11 bases left between them. The CDR3 extends over 13 amino acids. Per germline, CDR1 SGHVS and CDR2 FNYEAQ. The CDR3 sequence: CASSRTTVNEQFF. The CDR3 coding sequence is TGTGCCAGCAGCCGGACTACGGTCAATGAGCAGTTCTTC.

The chain links TRBV18 to TRBJ2-3; D may be TRBD1 (6 bases). There are 20 residues in the CDR3. The germline V gene has CDR1 KGHSH and CDR2 LQKENI. Trimming took off 1 base at V and 13 bases at J, with 36 bases between the two ends. CDR3 in amino acids: CASSPRTGQASALGRHEEYF. DNA for the CDR3: TGTGCCAGCTCACCACGAACAGGGCAGGCCTCGGCCCTCGGAAGACACGAAGAGTATTTT.

The rearrangement joins TRBV7-9 to TRBJ2-1; 11 bases line up with TRBD2. This CDR3 comprises 15 residues. V shed 4 bases and J 10 bases; nucleotides not matched to a gene: 9. Germline V gene lookup returns CDR1 SEHNR and CDR2 FQNEAQ (reference sequence). As DNA, the CDR3 is TGTGCCAGCAGCTCAGGGACTAGCGGCCTAAGGGAGCAGTTCTTC. As protein: CASSSGTSGLREQFF.

The chain employs TRBV7-9 and TRBJ2-2; either TRBD1 or TRBD2 may fit D (5 bases each). Germline V gives CDR1 SEHNR, CDR2 FQNEAQ (reference sequence). Trimming cost V 7 bases and J 6 bases, with 21 bases left between them. The CDR3 has 16 residues. In DNA, the CDR3 is TGTGCCAGCACCAACCGCGAGGGAGTGGGGGCCGGGGAGCTGTTTTTT. This codes for CASTNREGVGAGELFF. Combining the CDR3 with reference TRBV7-9 and TRBJ2-2 gives the whole variable domain DTGVSQNPRHKITKRGQNVTFRCDPISEHNRLYWYRQTLGQGPEFLTYFQNEAQLEKSRLLSDRFSAERPKGSFSTLEIQRTEQGDSAMYLCASTNREGVGAGELFFGEGSRLTVL.

The chain combines TRBV7-9 with TRBJ2-2; TRBD1 or TRBD2 may be the D gene (5 bases each). Germline V gene data show CDR1 as SEHNR and CDR2 as FQNEAQ (reference sequence). The CDR3 extends over 13 amino acids. Trimming removed 6 bases at V and 6 bases at J, with 11 bases between. CDR3 protein: CASRGEGPGELFF. CDR3 DNA sequence: TGTGCCAGCAGGGGTGAGGGGCCCGGGGAGCTGTTTTTT.

In regard to this clone: This CDR3 is also generated by other DNA sequences in the sample. This rearrangement joins TRBV27 to TRBJ1-5; no clear D. Looked up from germline, CDR1 is MNHEY and CDR2 is SMNVEV (reference sequence). CDR3 length equals 14 residues. V was cut by 6 bases and J by 1 base, with 10 bases left in between. CDR3 residues: CASSLGGSNQPQHF. CDR3 nucleotides: TGTGCCAGCAGCCTTGGAGGAAGCAATCAGCCCCAGCATTTT.

The genes are TRBV6-5 and TRBJ2-1; unclear D gene. The CDR3 consists of 13 residues. The germline V gene has CDR1 MNHEY and CDR2 SVGAGI. With 6 bases removed from V and 5 bases from J, the gap between germline ends came to 11 bases. This CDR3 is CASRRLRHNEQFF. The DNA for the CDR3 is TGTGCCAGCAGACGACTCAGACACAATGAGCAGTTCTTC.

The chain recombines TRBV9 with TRBJ2-1; 14 bases agree with TRBD2. V lost 3 bases, J lost 7 bases, and 15 bases stayed unmatched. The CDR3 totals 19 residues. Germline CDR1 reads SGDLS; CDR2 reads YYNGEE. CDR3 protein: CASSGRRGLAGAWKNEQFF. In DNA, the CDR3 is TGTGCCAGCAGCGGGCGGCGGGGACTAGCGGGAGCGTGGAAGAATGAGCAGTTCTTC.

This sequence joins TRBV19 and TRBJ2-1; possible D gene TRBD2, 6 bases. CDR3 length equals 14 residues. CDR1 and CDR2 from the germline V gene are LNHDA and SQIVND (reference sequence). The V gene lost 0 bases and the J gene lost 7 bases, with 10 bases spanning the gap. DNA for the CDR3: TGTGCCAGTAGTATAGATAGGGACTTGAATGAGCAGTTCTTC. It is translated as CASSIDRDLNEQFF.

CDR3 in amino acids: CSVVQGRETGELFF. DNA for the CDR3: TGCAGCGTTGTGCAGGGTCGGGAAACCGGGGAGCTGTTTTTT. This chain connects TRBV29-1 to TRBJ2-2, with D possibly being TRBD1 or TRBD2 (5 bases each). The CDR3 has 14 residues. V was clipped by 4 bases and J by 5 bases, with 14 bases between them. Looked up from germline, CDR1 is SQVTM and CDR2 is ANQGSEA.